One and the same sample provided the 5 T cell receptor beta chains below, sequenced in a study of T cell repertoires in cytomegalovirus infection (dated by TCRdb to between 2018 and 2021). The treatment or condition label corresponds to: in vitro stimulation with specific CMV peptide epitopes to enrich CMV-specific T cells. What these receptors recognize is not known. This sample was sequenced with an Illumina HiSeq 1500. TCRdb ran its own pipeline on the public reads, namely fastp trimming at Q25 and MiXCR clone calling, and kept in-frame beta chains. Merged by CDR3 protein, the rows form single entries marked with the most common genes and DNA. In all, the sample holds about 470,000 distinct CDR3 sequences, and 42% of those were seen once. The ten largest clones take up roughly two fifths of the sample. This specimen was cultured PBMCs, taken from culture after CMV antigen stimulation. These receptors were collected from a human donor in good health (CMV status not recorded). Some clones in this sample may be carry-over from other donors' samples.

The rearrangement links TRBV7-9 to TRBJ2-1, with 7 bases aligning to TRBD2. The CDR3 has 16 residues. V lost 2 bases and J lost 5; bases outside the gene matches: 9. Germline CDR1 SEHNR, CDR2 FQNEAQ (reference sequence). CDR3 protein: CASSLPRTSPNNEQFF. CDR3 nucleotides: TGTGCCAGCAGCTTACCACGGACTAGTCCGAACAATGAGCAGTTCTTC.

CDR3 sequence (DNA): TGTGCCAGCAGCAGGAGACTCACCGGGGAGCTGTTTTTT. The encoded protein is CASSRRLTGELFF. J is TRBJ2-2 and V is TRBV7-2; D is unclear. Germline V CDR1 and CDR2: SGHTA, FQGNSA. The V and J ends lost 5 bases and 4 bases respectively, with 8 bases between them. This CDR3 is built from 13 residues.

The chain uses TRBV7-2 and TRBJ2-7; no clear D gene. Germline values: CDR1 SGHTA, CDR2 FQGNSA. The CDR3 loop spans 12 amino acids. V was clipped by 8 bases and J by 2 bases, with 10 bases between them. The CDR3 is CASGVATYEQYF. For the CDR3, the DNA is TGTGCCAGCGGGGTCGCCACCTACGAGCAGTACTTC. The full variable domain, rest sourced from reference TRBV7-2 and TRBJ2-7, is GAGVSQSPSNKVTEKGKDVELRCDPISGHTALYWYRQSLGQGLEFLIYFQGNSAPDKSGLPSDRFSAERTGGSVSTLTIQRTQQEDSAVYLCASGVATYEQYFGPGTRLTVT.

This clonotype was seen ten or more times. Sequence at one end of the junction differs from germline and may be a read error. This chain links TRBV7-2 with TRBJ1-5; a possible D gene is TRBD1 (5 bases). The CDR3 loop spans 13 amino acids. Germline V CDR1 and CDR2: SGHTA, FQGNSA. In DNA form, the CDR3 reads TGTGCCAGCAGATTAGCAGGGAATCAGCCCCAGCATTTT. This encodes CASRLAGNQPQHF.

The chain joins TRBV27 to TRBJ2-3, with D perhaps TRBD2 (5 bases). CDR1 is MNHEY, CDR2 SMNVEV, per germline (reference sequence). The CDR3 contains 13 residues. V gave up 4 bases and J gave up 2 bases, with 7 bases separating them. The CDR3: CASSSRDTDTQYF. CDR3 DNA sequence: TGTGCCAGCAGTTCCCGGGACACAGATACGCAGTATTTT.